The 9 T cell receptor beta chains reported below all come from one sample, sequenced in a study of blood T cell repertoires in COVID-19. Method: immunoSEQ multiplex PCR; TCRdb's copy keeps in-frame clones and lacks some. The table includes roughly 230,000 clones, roughly 83% detected once. The sequenced sample was peripheral blood. The source is a woman in her forties or fifties with acute or convalescent COVID-19.

The V gene is TRBV5-4, the J gene TRBJ2-3, with D possibly matching TRBD2 (7 bases). Per germline, CDR1 SGHNT and CDR2 YYREEE (reference sequence). Trimming removed 5 bases from V and 5 bases from J, with 21 bases in between. This CDR3 is 16 amino acids long. The CDR3 bases are TGTGCCAGCAGGTCCGGAGGGGGGGCGCTTAAAGATACGCAGTATTTT. Protein sequence: CASRSGGGALKDTQYF.

This chain joins TRBV5-6 and TRBJ1-2; D not resolved. The germline V gene encodes CDR1 SGHDT and CDR2 YYEEEE. The CDR3 covers 12 residues. V lost 0 bases and J lost 8, with 8 bases in between. CDR3 DNA: TGTGCCAGCAGCTTGGGATCGAGGGGCTACACCTTC. Protein product: CASSLGSRGYTF. Full variable domain (remainder filled in from reference TRBV5-6 and TRBJ1-2): DAGVTQSPTHLIKTRGQQVTLRCSPKSGHDTVSWYQQALGQGPQFIFQYYEEEERQRGNFPDRFSGHQFPNYSSELNVNALLLGDSALYLCASSLGSRGYTFGSGTRLTVV.

The chain carries TRBV19 and TRBJ1-2, with D tentatively TRBD1 (6 bases). CDR1 and CDR2 (germline): LNHDA, SQIVND (reference sequence). V lost 3 bases and J 8 bases, leaving 7 bases between the germline ends. This CDR3 has 11 residues. CDR3 sequence reads: CASSIRGGYTF. CDR3 coding DNA: TGTGCCAGTAGTATTAGGGGGGGCTACACCTTC.

The CDR3 DNA reads TGTGCCAGCAGCCAAGCGGGGTCCGGGGCCAACGTCCTGACTTTC. Encoded protein: CASSQAGSGANVLTF. The chain links TRBV3-1 (or the pseudogene TRBV3-2) to TRBJ2-6, with D perhaps TRBD2 (5 bases). This CDR3 is 15 amino acids long. V was shortened by 1 base and J by 4 bases, with 8 bases between the two germline ends. Germline V CDR1 and CDR2: LGHDT, YNNKEL (reference sequence).

This chain connects TRBV10-1 to TRBJ2-1, with TRBD2 matching 10 bases. The CDR3 is made up of 14 amino acids. The trim removed 3 bases at V and 9 bases at J, leaving 5 bases unmatched. CDR1 is WNHNN and CDR2 is SYGVQD in the germline V gene (reference sequence). CDR3 in amino acids: CASSDSGRRGEQFF. The CDR3 DNA sequence: TGCGCCAGCAGTGATAGCGGGAGGCGGGGTGAGCAGTTCTTC.

V gene TRBV9 combines with J gene TRBJ1-4; D gene uncertain. The CDR3 covers 14 residues. V was shortened by 0 bases and J by 5 bases, with 8 bases between the two germline ends. In germline, CDR1 is SGDLS, CDR2 YYNGEE. The CDR3 coding sequence is TGTGCCAGCAGCGTAGGGCGCGGAAATGAAAAACTGTTTTTT. The encoded protein is CASSVGRGNEKLFF. Based on the CDR3 plus reference TRBV9 and TRBJ1-4, the full variable domain is DSGVTQTPKHLITATGQRVTLRCSPRSGDLSVYWYQQSLDQGLQFLIQYYNGEERAKGNILERFSAQQFPDLHSELNLSSLELGDSALYFCASSVGRGNEKLFFGSGTQLSVL.

This CDR3 reads CASSLVLRVSTDTQYF. CDR3 DNA: TGTGCCAGCAGCTTGGTTCTTCGGGTTAGCACAGATACGCAGTATTTT. The chain combines TRBV5-8 with TRBJ2-3; D is unresolved. The ends were cut back, 0 bases at V and 0 bases at J, with 11 bases in the middle. The germline V gene encodes CDR1 SGHTS and CDR2 YDEGEE. The CDR3 sequence is 16 residues long.

This sequence joins TRBV6-5 and TRBJ2-3; possibly TRBD2 for D (6 bases). V lost 6 bases to trimming and J lost 0 bases, with 13 bases between them. The V gene's germline CDR1 is MNHEY and CDR2 SVGAGI. The CDR3 is made up of 15 amino acids. The CDR3 reads CASRSGGASTDTQYF. Written as DNA, the CDR3 is TGTGCCAGCAGGAGTGGCGGGGCTAGCACAGATACGCAGTATTTT.

The rearrangement links TRBV6-1 to TRBJ2-1; 7 nucleotides align to TRBD1. Germline-derived CDR1 and CDR2 are MNHNS and SASEGT. J was trimmed by 7 bases and V by 3 bases; bases with no gene match: 12. The CDR3 length is 16 residues. The CDR3 is CASSESGTAPRNEQFF. In DNA, the CDR3 is TGTGCCAGCAGTGAGTCCGGGACAGCCCCTCGGAATGAGCAGTTCTTC.